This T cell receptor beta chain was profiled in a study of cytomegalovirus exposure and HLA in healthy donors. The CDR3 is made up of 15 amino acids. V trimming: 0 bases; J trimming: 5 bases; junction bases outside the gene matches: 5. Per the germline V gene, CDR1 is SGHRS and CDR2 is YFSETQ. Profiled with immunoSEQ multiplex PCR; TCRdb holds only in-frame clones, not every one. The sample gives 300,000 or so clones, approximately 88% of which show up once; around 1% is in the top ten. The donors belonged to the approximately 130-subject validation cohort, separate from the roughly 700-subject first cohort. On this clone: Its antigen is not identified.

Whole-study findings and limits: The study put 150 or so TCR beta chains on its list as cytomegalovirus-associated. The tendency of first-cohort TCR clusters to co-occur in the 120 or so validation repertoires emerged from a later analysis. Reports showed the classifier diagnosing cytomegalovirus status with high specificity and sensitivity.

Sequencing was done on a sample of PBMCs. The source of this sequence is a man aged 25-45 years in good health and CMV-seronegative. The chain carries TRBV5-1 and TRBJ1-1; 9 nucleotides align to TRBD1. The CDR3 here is CASSLVDRGETEAFF. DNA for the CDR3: TGCGCCAGCAGCTTGGTTGACAGGGGGGAAACTGAAGCTTTCTTT.